The sequence of this T cell receptor beta chain was determined in a study of blood T cells in healthy people across ages. This CDR3 contains 17 residues. Germline V lookup: CDR1 ENHRY, CDR2 SYGVKD. Trimming removed 4 bases from V and 0 bases from J; junction bases left unmatched: 11. Primers used in a second PCR of about 6 to 12 cycles were a sample-barcoded 5' primer and a J-beta primer mix. TCRdb fed the 5' RACE reads into MiXCR, producing one record per CDR3 protein. The repertoire holds around 1,500,000 distinct CDR3 sequences, with 28% as singletons. The rearrangement uses TRBV10-3 and TRBJ2-5; the match to TRBD2 covers 7 bases. The sample consisted of blood. This receptor was taken from a woman aged 25 to 45 in good health. CDR3 sequence reads: CAISAEKGEGDQETQYF. The CDR3 bases are TGTGCCATCAGTGCCGAAAAAGGGGAGGGAGACCAAGAGACCCAGTACTTC.